These 11 T cell receptor beta chains were all obtained from the same sample, sequenced in a study of CD8 T cells in Susac syndrome. Random hexamers were used to reverse transcribe roughly 0.5 to 1 ug of RNA. TCRdb re-derived calls from the immunoSEQ multiplex PCR reads in MiXCR, one entry per CDR3 protein. The sample has around 230,000 distinct CDR3 sequences, 95% seen once; the top ten hold 0.075% to 0.095%. Sequenced material: CD4+ T cells from PBMCs. These receptors came from a human donor with multiple sclerosis.

The rearrangement links TRBV18 to TRBJ2-6, with 8 bases identical to TRBD1. The V gene end was trimmed by 4 bases and the J gene end by 0 bases; junction bases not matched to a gene: 2. The CDR3 has 16 residues. Looked up from germline, CDR1 is KGHSH and CDR2 is LQKENI. The CDR3 spells CASSLTGGSGANVLTF. CDR3 sequence (DNA): TGTGCCAGCTCACTAACAGGGGGCTCTGGGGCCAACGTCCTGACTTTC.

The chain employs TRBV29-1 and TRBJ2-2; D may correspond to TRBD1 or TRBD2 (5 bases each). V was shortened by 6 bases and J by 5 bases, with 16 bases between the two germline ends. Germline loops: CDR1 SQVTM, CDR2 ANQGSEA. This CDR3 region has 14 residues. The CDR3 loop reads CSVARSGPTGELFF. The CDR3 bases are TGCAGCGTCGCTAGGTCGGGACCAACCGGGGAGCTGTTTTTT.

The J gene is TRBJ1-2, the V gene TRBV4-1, with TRBD1 matching over 8 bases. The CDR3 runs 15 residues. The V segment lost 0 bases and the J segment 4 bases; nucleotides outside the gene matches: 4. The germline gives CDR1 MGHRA, CDR2 YSYEKL. CDR3 sequence (DNA): TGCGCCAGCAGCCAAGATCCCGGGACAGGCTATGGCTACACCTTC. It yields the protein CASSQDPGTGYGYTF.

The chain couples TRBV5-1 to TRBJ2-1; D call uncertain. V was clipped by 4 bases and J by 2 bases, with 7 bases between them. This CDR3 is 13 amino acids long. The germline gives CDR1 SGHRS, CDR2 YFSETQ. This CDR3 reads CASSVGTYNEQFF. Here the CDR3 DNA reads TGCGCCAGCAGCGTGGGAACCTACAATGAGCAGTTCTTC.

The V call is TRBV2, the J call TRBJ2-1; unclear D gene. The germline gives CDR1 SNHLY, CDR2 FYNNEI. This CDR3 has 15 residues. The V and J ends lost 5 bases and 7 bases respectively, with 18 bases between them. This chain's CDR3 is CASSLPLGGWNEQFF. CDR3 nucleotides: TGTGCCAGCAGTTTGCCCCTAGGTGGGTGGAATGAGCAGTTCTTC.

This chain uses TRBV25-1 with TRBJ1-4, with a tentative D call TRBD1 (5 bases). This CDR3 spans 13 amino acids. Trimming cost V 8 bases and J 4 bases, with 11 bases left between them. Looked up from germline, CDR1 is MGHDK and CDR2 is SYGVNS. DNA of the CDR3: TGTGCCAGCTGGGGCGACAATAATGAAAAACTGTTTTTT. This translates into CASWGDNNEKLFF. Looking up the rest from reference TRBV25-1 and TRBJ1-4 gives the full variable domain: EADIYQTPRYLVIGTGKKITLECSQTMGHDKMYWYQQDPGMELHLIHYSYGVNSTEKGDLSSESTVSRIRTEHFPLTLESARPSHTSQYLCASWGDNNEKLFFGSGTQLSVL.

This clonotype was counted only a few times. The V and J genes are TRBV3-1 and TRBJ2-7, with TRBD1 as a possible D gene (6 bases). The V end lost 1 base, the J end lost 0 bases, and 7 bases lay between the germline ends. The CDR3 contains 14 residues. Germline V gene lookup returns CDR1 LGHDT and CDR2 YNNKEL (reference sequence). CDR3 DNA: TGTGCCAGCAGCCAAGCCAGGGGCTCCTACGAGCAGTACTTC. Protein product: CASSQARGSYEQYF.

This clonotype showed up just once. V and J are TRBV20-1 and TRBJ2-1, with 8 bases aligning to TRBD2. CDR1 is DFQATT and CDR2 is SNEGSKA in the germline V gene (reference sequence). Germline trimming cut 2 bases from V and 4 bases from J; bases unmatched to any gene: 7. This CDR3 comprises 15 residues. In DNA form, the CDR3 reads TGCAGTGCTAGATCCGGCGGGGGGATTTACAATGAGCAGTTCTTC. Amino acid sequence: CSARSGGGIYNEQFF.

The chain uses TRBV30 and TRBJ2-7; TRBD2 might be the D (5 bases). CDR3 length: 11 residues. Germline V lookup: CDR1 GTSNPN, CDR2 SVGIG (reference sequence). V lost 0 bases, J lost 6 bases, and 6 bases lay in between. The DNA of the CDR3 is TGTGCCTGGAGTGTACTAGTCGAGCAGTACTTC. Encoded protein: CAWSVLVEQYF.

This clonotype was seen only once. The chain is built from TRBV20-1 and TRBJ2-5; D is perhaps TRBD1 (5 bases). CDR3 size: 14 residues. CDR1 and CDR2 from the germline V gene are DFQATT and SNEGSKA (reference sequence). V was pared by 0 bases and J by 4 bases, with 12 bases between. CDR3 in amino acids: CSARETGRVETQYF. In DNA form, the CDR3 reads TGCAGTGCTAGAGAGACGGGCAGGGTAGAGACCCAGTACTTC.

The CDR3 protein is CASSEGQGPDEQFF. Written as DNA, the CDR3 is TGTGCCAGCAGTGAGGGACAGGGTCCCGATGAGCAGTTCTTC. This rearrangement joins TRBV2 to TRBJ2-1, with TRBD1 matching 9 bases. CDR1 is SNHLY and CDR2 is FYNNEI in the germline V gene. Trimming at V came to 3 bases and at J to 8 bases, leaving 5 bases not matched to a gene. The CDR3 sequence is 14 residues long.